This T cell receptor (beta chain) appears in the sequencing data of a study of cytomegalovirus exposure and HLA in healthy donors. General study results and limits: Later work associated fewer than 20,000 TCR beta sequences with HLA alleles at 0.05 false discovery rate. With later analysis, a missense DCLRE1C variant became linked to TCR beta V- and J-gene trimming.

PCR employed 60 Vbeta and 13 Jbeta primers. Sequencing used immunoSEQ multiplex PCR; TCRdb keeps in-frame clones, though not all of them. The sample lists over 100,000 clones, around nine tenths seen once, with under 6.5% in the top ten. This CDR3 has 15 residues. V dropped 0 bases and J dropped 3 bases, with 10 bases sitting between them. The germline V gene has CDR1 MNHEY and CDR2 SMNVEV (reference sequence). Whereas donors were nominally healthy upon sampling, unrecorded immune exposures were probable. With regard to this clone: What it recognizes is unknown.

The receptor was derived from a woman aged 25 to 39 in good health and CMV-seronegative. The sample taken for sequencing was PBMCs. This chain connects TRBV27 to TRBJ2-3; D is unresolved. The CDR3 nucleotides read TGTGCCAGCAGTTTATCGTGGCCGCAGACAGATACGCAGTATTTT. Residues: CASSLSWPQTDTQYF.